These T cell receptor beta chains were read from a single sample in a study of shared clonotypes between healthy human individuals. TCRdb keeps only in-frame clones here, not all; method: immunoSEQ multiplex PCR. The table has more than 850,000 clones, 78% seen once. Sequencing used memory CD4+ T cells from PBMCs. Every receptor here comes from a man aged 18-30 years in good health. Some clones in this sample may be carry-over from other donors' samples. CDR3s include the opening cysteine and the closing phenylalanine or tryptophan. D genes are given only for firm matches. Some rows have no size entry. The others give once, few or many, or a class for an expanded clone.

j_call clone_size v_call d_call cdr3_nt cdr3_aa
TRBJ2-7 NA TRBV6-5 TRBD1 TGTGCCAGCAGTTTCTCCGGGACAGGGGTCGAGCAGTACTTC CASSFSGTGVEQYF
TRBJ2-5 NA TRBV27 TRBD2 TGTGCCAGCAGTCCAAAGCGGGACCCTAGGGGTGGAGAGACCCAGTACTTC CASSPKRDPRGGETQYF
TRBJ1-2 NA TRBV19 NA TGTGCCAGTAGTCCCATCGGGACTATTCTCTATGGCTACACCTTC CASSPIGTILYGYTF
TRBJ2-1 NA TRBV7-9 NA TGTGCCAGCAGGGAGACAGGTAACAATGAGCAGTTCTTC CASRETGNNEQFF
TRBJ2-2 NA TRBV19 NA TGTGCCAGTAGTATAGCGTACGCGAACACCGGGGAGCTGTTTTTT CASSIAYANTGELFF
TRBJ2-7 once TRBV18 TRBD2 TGTGCCAGCTCGCCTACCGGGACTAGGCCCTACGAGCAGTACTTC CASSPTGTRPYEQYF
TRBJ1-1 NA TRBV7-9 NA TGTGCCAGCAGCTTAGGAGGGCAGGGTGAAGCTTTCTTT CASSLGGQGEAFF
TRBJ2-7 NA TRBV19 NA TGTGCCAGTAGTAGACAGGCCGTGGGGCCCTACGAGCAGTACTTC CASSRQAVGPYEQYF
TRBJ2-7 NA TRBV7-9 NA TGTGCCAGCAACTCGGGTTTCGACGAGCAGTACTTC CASNSGFDEQYF
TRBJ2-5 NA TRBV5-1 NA TGCGCCAGCAGCTTGGAGGCGGGGCCCGTGGAGACCCAGTACTTC CASSLEAGPVETQYF
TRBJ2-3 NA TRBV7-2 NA TGTGCCAGCAGCTTAGGCCCAGGGGGCACAGATACGCAGTATTTT CASSLGPGGTDTQYF
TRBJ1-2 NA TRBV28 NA TGTGCCAGCAGTTCTATCAGGACGGAAAAATATGGCTACACCTTC CASSSIRTEKYGYTF
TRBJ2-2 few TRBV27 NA TGTGCCAGCAGTTCCACCGGGGAGCTGTTTTTT CASSSTGELFF
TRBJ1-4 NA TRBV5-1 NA TGCGCCAGCAGCCCTTTATGGGAGAATGAAAAACTGTTTTTT CASSPLWENEKLFF
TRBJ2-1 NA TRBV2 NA TGTGCCTGCGGTCGGCGAGCGATGGAGAACAATGAGCAGTTCTTC CACGRRAMENNEQFF
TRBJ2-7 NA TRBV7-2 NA TGTGCCAGCAGCTTAGGTGGGCGGTCCTACGAGCAGTACTTC CASSLGGRSYEQYF
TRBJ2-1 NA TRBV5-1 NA TGCGCCAGCAGCTCGCAGGGGTACAATGAGCAGTTCTTC CASSSQGYNEQFF
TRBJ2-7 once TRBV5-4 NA TGTGCCAGCAGCTTGAACTATCACGAGCAGTACTTC CASSLNYHEQYF
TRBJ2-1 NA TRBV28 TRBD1 TGTGCCAGCAGGAAACGGACAGGGGCCCAAGCCAATGAGCAGTTCTTC CASRKRTGAQANEQFF
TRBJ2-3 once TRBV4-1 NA TGCGCCAGCAGCCAAGATAGATGGCCAGGACCGACCGATACGCAGTATTTT CASSQDRWPGPTDTQYF
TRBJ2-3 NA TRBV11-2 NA TGTGCCAGCAGCTCCACTGGTACGACGCAGTATTTT CASSSTGTTQYF
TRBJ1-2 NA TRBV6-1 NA TGTGCCAGCAGTGAAATATTGGGGGCGCTCTCTAGCTACACCTTC CASSEILGALSSYTF
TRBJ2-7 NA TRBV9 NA TGTGCCAGCAGCGTAGCTGCAGGGACCACCTACGAGCAGTACTTC CASSVAAGTTYEQYF
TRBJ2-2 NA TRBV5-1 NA TGCGCCAGCAGCTTGTTCCTAGGTAGTGGGGCCGGGGAGCTGTTTTTT CASSLFLGSGAGELFF
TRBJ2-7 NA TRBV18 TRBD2 TGTGCCAGCTCGGAGGGACTAGCGGGAAACTACGAGCAGTACTTC CASSEGLAGNYEQYF
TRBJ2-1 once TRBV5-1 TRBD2 TGCGCCAGCAGCTTGGATCAGGGACTACCGCAGTTCTTC CASSLDQGLPQFF
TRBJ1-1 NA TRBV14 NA TGTGCCAGCAGCCAAGACCTCCGGGTCACTGAAGCTTTCTTT CASSQDLRVTEAFF
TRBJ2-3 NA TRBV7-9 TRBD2 TGTGCCAGCAGCTCGACTAGCGGGGTCACAGATACGCAGTATTTT CASSSTSGVTDTQYF
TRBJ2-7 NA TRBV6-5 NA TGTGCCAGCAGTTACTCATTCGGTGGAGGGTCCTACGAGCAGTACTTC CASSYSFGGGSYEQYF
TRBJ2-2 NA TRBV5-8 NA TGTGCCAGCAGCCGGAGGGGGGGCTCGAACACCGGGGAGCTGTTTTTT CASSRRGGSNTGELFF
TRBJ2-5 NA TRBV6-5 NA TGTGTTAACGGGGATTTAGGGACCCAGTACTTC CVNGDLGTQYF
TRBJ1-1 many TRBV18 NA TGTGCCAGCTCACCGGGGACATTCACTGAAGCTTTCTTT CASSPGTFTEAFF
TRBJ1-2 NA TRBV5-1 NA TGCGCCAGCAGCTTAGACACCCGTGGGGGCTACACCTTC CASSLDTRGGYTF
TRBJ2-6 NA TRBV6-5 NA TGTGCCAGCAGTTACCCCCGGAGTGACGGGGCCAACGTCCTGACTTTC CASSYPRSDGANVLTF
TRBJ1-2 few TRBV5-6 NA TGTGCCAGCAGCCCTGGTGGAGTCCCGAAGGGCTACACCTTC CASSPGGVPKGYTF
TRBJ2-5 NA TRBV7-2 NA TGTGCCAGCAGCTTAGCTGGCAGGATGGAGACCCAGTACTTC CASSLAGRMETQYF
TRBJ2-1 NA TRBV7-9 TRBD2 TGTGCCAGCAGCCTCCGGGACTACTACAATGAGCAGTTCTTC CASSLRDYYNEQFF
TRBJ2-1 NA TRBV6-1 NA TGTGCCAGCAGTGATCAGGGCTTCTCCTACAATGAGCAGTTCTTC CASSDQGFSYNEQFF
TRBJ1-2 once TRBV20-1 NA TGCAGTGCGGAGAAATCGGGCGGCTACACCTTC CSAEKSGGYTF
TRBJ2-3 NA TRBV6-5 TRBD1 TGTGCCAGCAGTTACCGAGGACAGGGGGCCACAGATACGCAGTATTTT CASSYRGQGATDTQYF
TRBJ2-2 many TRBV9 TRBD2 TGTGCCAGCACGGTGCGGGAGGAGTATACCGGGGAGCTGTTTTTT CASTVREEYTGELFF
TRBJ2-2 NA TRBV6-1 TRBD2 TGTGCCAGCAGGGCGGGAGGGGTCGGGCCCGGGGAGCTGTTTTTT CASRAGGVGPGELFF
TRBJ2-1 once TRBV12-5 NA TGTGCTAGTGGTTTGGTACGTGGGGGGAGACCCGTGCAGTTCTTC CASGLVRGGRPVQFF
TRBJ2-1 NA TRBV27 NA TGTGCCGCACGACCCTTGGAGCGTACCTACAATGAGCAGTTCTTC CAARPLERTYNEQFF
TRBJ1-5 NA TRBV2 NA TGTGCCAGCAGTCCGACAGTCAATCAGCCCCAGCATTTT CASSPTVNQPQHF
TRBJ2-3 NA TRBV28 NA TGTGCCAGCAGTTTCTCAGCAGATACGCAGTATTTT CASSFSADTQYF
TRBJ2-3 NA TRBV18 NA TGTGCCAGCTCACCACTACACACAGATACGCAGTATTTT CASSPLHTDTQYF
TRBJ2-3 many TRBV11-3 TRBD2 TGTGCCAGCAGTCCAAATAGCGGGACTGCAGATACGCAGTATTTT CASSPNSGTADTQYF
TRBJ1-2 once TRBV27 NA TGTGCCAGCAGCTCCACAGGGAACTATGGCTACACCTTC CASSSTGNYGYTF
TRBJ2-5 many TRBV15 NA TGTGCCACCGGTCGAGAGGGTAGCGCGGAGACCCAGTACTTC CATGREGSAETQYF
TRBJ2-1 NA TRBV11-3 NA TGTGCCAGCAGCTTAGGCTTGGCAGTGGGTGATGAGCAGTTCTTC CASSLGLAVGDEQFF